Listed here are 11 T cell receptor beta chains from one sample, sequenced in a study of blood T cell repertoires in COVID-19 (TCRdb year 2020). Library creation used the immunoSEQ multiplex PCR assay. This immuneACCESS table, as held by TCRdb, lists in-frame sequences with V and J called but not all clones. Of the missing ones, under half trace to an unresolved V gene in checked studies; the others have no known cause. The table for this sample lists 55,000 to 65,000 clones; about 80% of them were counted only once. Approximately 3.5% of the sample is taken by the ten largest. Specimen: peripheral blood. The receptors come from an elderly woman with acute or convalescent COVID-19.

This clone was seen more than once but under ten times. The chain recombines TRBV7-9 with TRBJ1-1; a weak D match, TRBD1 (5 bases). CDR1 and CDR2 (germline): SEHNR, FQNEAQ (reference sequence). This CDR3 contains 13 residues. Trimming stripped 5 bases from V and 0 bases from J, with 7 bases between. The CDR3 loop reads CASSPRVNTEAFF. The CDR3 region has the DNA TGTGCCAGCAGCCCCAGGGTGAACACTGAAGCTTTCTTT. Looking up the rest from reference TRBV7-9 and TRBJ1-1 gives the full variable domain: DTGVSQNPRHKITKRGQNVTFRCDPISEHNRLYWYRQTLGQGPEFLTYFQNEAQLEKSRLLSDRFSAERPKGSFSTLEIQRTEQGDSAMYLCASSPRVNTEAFFGQGTRLTVV.

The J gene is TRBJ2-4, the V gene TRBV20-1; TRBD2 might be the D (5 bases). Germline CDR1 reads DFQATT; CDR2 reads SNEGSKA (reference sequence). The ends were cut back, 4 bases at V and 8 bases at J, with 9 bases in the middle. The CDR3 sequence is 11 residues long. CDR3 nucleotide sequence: TGCAGTGCTAAGGCAGCGGACATTCAGTACTTC. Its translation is CSAKAADIQYF.

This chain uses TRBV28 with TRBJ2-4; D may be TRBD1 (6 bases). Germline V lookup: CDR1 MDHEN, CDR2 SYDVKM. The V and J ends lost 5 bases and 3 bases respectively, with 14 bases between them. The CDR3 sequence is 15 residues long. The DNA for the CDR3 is TGTGCCAGCAGTCGGACAGAGGTGGTCAAAAACATTCAGTACTTC. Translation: CASSRTEVVKNIQYF.

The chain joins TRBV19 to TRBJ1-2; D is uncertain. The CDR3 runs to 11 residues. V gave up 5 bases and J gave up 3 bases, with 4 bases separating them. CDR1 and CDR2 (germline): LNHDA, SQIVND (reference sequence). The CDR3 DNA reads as TGTGCCAGTAGTCTTGACTATGGCTACACCTTC. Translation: CASSLDYGYTF.

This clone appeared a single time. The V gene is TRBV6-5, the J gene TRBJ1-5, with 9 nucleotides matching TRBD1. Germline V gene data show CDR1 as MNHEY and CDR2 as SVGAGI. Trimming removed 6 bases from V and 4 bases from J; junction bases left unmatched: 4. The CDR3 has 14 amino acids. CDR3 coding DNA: TGTGCCAGCAGGGGGACAGGGCTAAATCAGCCCCAGCATTTT. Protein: CASRGTGLNQPQHF.

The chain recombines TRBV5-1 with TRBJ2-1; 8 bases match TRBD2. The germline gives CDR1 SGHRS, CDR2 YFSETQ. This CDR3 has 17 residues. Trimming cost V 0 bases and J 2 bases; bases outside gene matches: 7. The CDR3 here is CASSLVAGAGAYNEQFF. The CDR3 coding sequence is TGCGCCAGCAGCTTGGTGGCGGGAGCGGGGGCCTACAATGAGCAGTTCTTC.

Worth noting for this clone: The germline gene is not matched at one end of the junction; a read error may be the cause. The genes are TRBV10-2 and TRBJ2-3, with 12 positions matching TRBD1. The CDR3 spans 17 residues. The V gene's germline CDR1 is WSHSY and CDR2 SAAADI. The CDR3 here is CAGSRGTGGYSTDTQYF. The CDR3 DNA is TGCGCCGGCAGCCGGGGGACAGGGGGCTACAGCACAGATACGCAGTATTTT.

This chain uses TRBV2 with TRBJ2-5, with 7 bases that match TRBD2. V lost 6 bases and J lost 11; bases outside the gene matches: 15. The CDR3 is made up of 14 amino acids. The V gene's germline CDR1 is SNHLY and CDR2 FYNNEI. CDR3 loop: CASRRGTRGEGQYF. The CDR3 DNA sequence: TGTGCCAGCAGACGAGGGACCCGTGGGGAGGGTCAGTACTTC.

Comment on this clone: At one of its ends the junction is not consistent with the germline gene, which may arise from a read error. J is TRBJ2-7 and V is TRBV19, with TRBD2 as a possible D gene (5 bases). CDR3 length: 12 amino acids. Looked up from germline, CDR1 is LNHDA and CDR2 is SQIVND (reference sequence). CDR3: CASSIDGRVLDF. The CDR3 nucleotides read TGTGCCAGTAGTATAGATGGGCGGGTTCTCGACTTC.

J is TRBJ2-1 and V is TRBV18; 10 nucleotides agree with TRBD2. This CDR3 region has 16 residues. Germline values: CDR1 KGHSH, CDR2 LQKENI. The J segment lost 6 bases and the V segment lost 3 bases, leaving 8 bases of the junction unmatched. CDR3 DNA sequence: TGTGCCAGCTCACCGGAGACTAGCGGGTGGAGCAATGAGCAGTTCTTC. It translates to CASSPETSGWSNEQFF.

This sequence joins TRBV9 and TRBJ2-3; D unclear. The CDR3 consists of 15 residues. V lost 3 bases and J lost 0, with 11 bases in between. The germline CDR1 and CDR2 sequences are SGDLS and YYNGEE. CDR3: CASSATPGSTDTQYF. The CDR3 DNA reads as TGTGCCAGCAGCGCCACCCCAGGCAGCACAGATACGCAGTATTTT. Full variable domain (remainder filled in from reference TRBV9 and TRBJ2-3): DSGVTQTPKHLITATGQRVTLRCSPRSGDLSVYWYQQSLDQGLQFLIQYYNGEERAKGNILERFSAQQFPDLHSELNLSSLELGDSALYFCASSATPGSTDTQYFGPGTRLTVL.